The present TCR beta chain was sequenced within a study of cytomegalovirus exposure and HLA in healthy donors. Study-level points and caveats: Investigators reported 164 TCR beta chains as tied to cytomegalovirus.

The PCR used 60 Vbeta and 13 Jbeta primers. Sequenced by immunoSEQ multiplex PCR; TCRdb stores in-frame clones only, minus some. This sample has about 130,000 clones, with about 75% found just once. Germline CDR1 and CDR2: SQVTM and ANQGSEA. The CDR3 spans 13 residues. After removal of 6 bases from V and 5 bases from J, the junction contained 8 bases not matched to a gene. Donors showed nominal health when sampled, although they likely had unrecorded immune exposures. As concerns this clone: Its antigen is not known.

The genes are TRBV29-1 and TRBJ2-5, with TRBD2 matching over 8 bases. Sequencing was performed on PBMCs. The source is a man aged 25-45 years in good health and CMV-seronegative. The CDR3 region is CSVRGGGGETQYF. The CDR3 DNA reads TGCAGCGTGAGGGGGGGCGGGGGGGAGACCCAGTACTTC.